These 8 T cell receptor beta chains were all obtained from the same sample, sequenced in a study of OX40 agonist ivuxolimab in advanced cancers. The protocol was immunoSEQ multiplex PCR, while the TCRdb copy is restricted to in-frame clones and leaves out a portion. Seen here are around 79,000 clones, 88% observed once, and the top ten hold 0.7% to 1%. Sequences were derived from CD4+ or CD8+ T cells sorted from blood, sampled in a trial of the OX40 agonist ivuxolimab. Receptors originate from an adult with an advanced solid tumor such as melanoma, head and neck, liver or kidney cancer.

V and J are TRBV6-6 and TRBJ1-6; TRBD1 might be the D (5 bases). Germline V gene data show CDR1 as MNHNY and CDR2 as SVGAGI (reference sequence). The CDR3 consists of 15 residues. V lost 7 bases, J lost 0 bases, and 10 bases lay in between. Here the CDR3 DNA reads TGTGCCAGCAAACAGGCGAGCTCCTATAATTCACCCCTCCACTTT. This sequence encodes CASKQASSYNSPLHF.

The chain recombines TRBV7-9 with TRBJ2-1, with 9 bases lining up with TRBD2. Trimming cost V 0 bases and J 8 bases; bases outside gene matches: 14. The length of the CDR3 is 18 residues. Germline-derived CDR1 and CDR2 are SEHNR and FQNEAQ (reference sequence). CDR3 nucleotides: TGTGCCAGCAGCTTAGCCGCCGGGAGTAGCGGGAGAATGGATGAGCAGTTCTTC. Amino acid sequence: CASSLAAGSSGRMDEQFF.

The V call is TRBV5-4, the J call TRBJ1-1, with D tentatively TRBD1 (6 bases). The ends were cut back, 7 bases at V and 2 bases at J, with 18 bases in the middle. Germline CDR1 and CDR2: SGHNT and YYREEE (reference sequence). The CDR3 consists of 15 residues. CDR3 in DNA: TGTGCCAGCCGGGGGGGCCGGGGAGGAAACACTGAAGCTTTCTTT. Its protein is CASRGGRGGNTEAFF.

V and J are TRBV4-2 and TRBJ2-5; D tentatively fits TRBD1 or TRBD2 (5 bases each). The last part of the DNA fits TRBJ2-7 better; the J call may be wrong. The CDR3 has 15 amino acids. Per germline, CDR1 LGHNA and CDR2 YNFKEQ. In DNA, the CDR3 is TGTGCCAGCAGCCAAGTGGGTCCTTGGGACGACGAGCAGTACTTC. Amino acid sequence: CASSQVGPWDDEQYF.

The chain employs TRBV5-6 and TRBJ1-2, with D possibly being TRBD1 (6 bases). Trimming left V 3 bases short and J 2 bases short, with 14 bases between. The CDR3 totals 15 residues. CDR1 is SGHDT, CDR2 YYEEEE, per germline. This chain's CDR3 is CASSSVYRENYGYTF. DNA of the CDR3: TGTGCCAGCAGCTCGGTCTACAGGGAAAACTATGGCTACACCTTC. Complete variable domain (other parts from reference TRBV5-6 and TRBJ1-2): DAGVTQSPTHLIKTRGQQVTLRCSPKSGHDTVSWYQQALGQGPQFIFQYYEEEERQRGNFPDRFSGHQFPNYSSELNVNALLLGDSALYLCASSSVYRENYGYTFGSGTRLTVV.

This chain joins TRBV19 and TRBJ1-4, with a weak D call TRBD1 (5 bases). The V and J ends lost 6 bases and 8 bases respectively, with 16 bases between them. This CDR3 spans 14 amino acids. CDR1 is LNHDA and CDR2 is SQIVND in the germline V gene (reference sequence). CDR3 residues: CASRPGPYGEKLFF. The CDR3 region has the DNA TGTGCCAGTAGACCGGGGCCCTATGGGGAAAAACTGTTTTTT.

CDR3 residues: CSVKGPGNEQFF. CDR3 bases: TGCAGCGTGAAAGGTCCAGGCAATGAGCAGTTCTTC. This chain uses TRBV29-1 with TRBJ2-1; no definite D call. V was pared by 6 bases and J by 6 bases, with 12 bases between. The CDR3 sequence is 12 residues long. Germline CDR1 SQVTM, CDR2 ANQGSEA.

V and J are TRBV28 and TRBJ1-1; TRBD1 might be the D (5 bases). Trimming removed 6 bases at V and 5 bases at J, with 7 bases between. This CDR3 spans 11 amino acids. The germline gives CDR1 MDHEN, CDR2 SYDVKM. CDR3 DNA: TGTGCCAGCAGGGAGGGGACTGAAGCTTTCTTT. It is translated as CASREGTEAFF.